This TCR beta chain was obtained from a study of OX40 agonist ivuxolimab in advanced cancers. General notes on the study: The costimulatory receptor OX40 (CD134) was targeted by ivuxolimab, a fully human IgG2 agonistic monoclonal antibody. Intravenous ivuxolimab was administered to patients every 2 weeks at six dose levels: 0.01, 0.1, 0.3, 1.5, 3 and 10 mg/kg. Among the 50 to 55 dose-escalation patients, 19 had hepatocellular carcinoma, 15 or so melanoma, 9 renal cell carcinoma and 9 head and neck cancer. In the dose-escalation cohort, about four fifths of patients were male, and the mean age was 60 years with a range of roughly 20 to 80. Prior anti-PD-1, anti-PD-L1 or anti-CTLA-4 therapy was permitted, and about 40% of dose-escalation patients had received checkpoint inhibitors. Three dose-escalation patients achieved partial responses, one with hepatocellular carcinoma and two with cutaneous melanoma. The purpose of peripheral TCRbeta sequencing was to test whether ivuxolimab changed TCR sequence diversity and led to clonal T-cell expansion. The monotherapy dose-escalation portion (N ≈ 57 patients) of the phase I ivuxolimab trial is reported in the paper.

The CDR3 starts with the cysteine, ends with the phenylalanine, and has 14 residues. Only the CDR3 part of the read is kept: 42 bases, read in frame from the first base. Genomic DNA was extracted from sorted cells for sequencing of the TCRbeta CDR3 region. The immunoSEQ Assay was used to sequence the TCRbeta CDR3 regions. Imported from immuneACCESS, the table was reduced by TCRdb to in-frame sequences with V and J called. These copies leave out some clones; in studies compared against another copy, an unresolved V gene accounts for under half, and the cause of the remainder is not known. For this sample there are 130,000 or so clones; about 93% appear just once. Over 0.8% of the sample is held by the ten biggest clonotypes. The research as a whole found: Partial responders in the 0.1-3.0 mg/kg groups had among the lowest normalized peripheral clonal expansion, especially among CD8+ T cells. At doses of 0.1 to 3.0 mg/kg, clonal expansion of both CD4+ and CD8+ T cells in blood was seen between baseline and week 6. After ivuxolimab, expanded clones were on average more numerous among CD8+ T cells than among CD4+ T cells. Which antigens the clonally expanded peripheral T cells were specific for was not determined. Low levels of normalized T-cell clonal expansion were also seen in some patients who did not respond.

To note about this clone: This receptor's antigen is unknown. One base away there is no much larger clone; base qualities are not given.

Patients with autoimmune disease history or receiving systemic immunosuppression were excluded from the trial. In every dose cohort, peripheral blood was drawn for TCR sequencing at baseline, cycle 4 day 1, and cycle 7 day 1. Samples came from an open-label, multicenter, first-in-human phase I dose-escalation trial of ivuxolimab. Adults with locally advanced or metastatic melanoma, renal cell carcinoma, hepatocellular carcinoma or head and neck squamous cell carcinoma were enrolled in the trial. Before TCR sequencing, CD4+ and CD8+ T cells were separately sorted from peripheral blood. This TCR derives from an adult with an advanced solid tumor such as melanoma, head and neck, liver or kidney cancer. Sequenced material: CD4+ or CD8+ T cells sorted from blood, taken in a trial of the OX40 agonist ivuxolimab. The V and J segments used are TRBV21-1 and TRBJ1-3. TRBV21-1 is flagged as a pseudogene. The CDR3 is CASSSRVAGNTIYF. The DNA sequence reads TGTGCCAGCAGCTCTAGGGTAGCTGGAAACACCATATATTTT.